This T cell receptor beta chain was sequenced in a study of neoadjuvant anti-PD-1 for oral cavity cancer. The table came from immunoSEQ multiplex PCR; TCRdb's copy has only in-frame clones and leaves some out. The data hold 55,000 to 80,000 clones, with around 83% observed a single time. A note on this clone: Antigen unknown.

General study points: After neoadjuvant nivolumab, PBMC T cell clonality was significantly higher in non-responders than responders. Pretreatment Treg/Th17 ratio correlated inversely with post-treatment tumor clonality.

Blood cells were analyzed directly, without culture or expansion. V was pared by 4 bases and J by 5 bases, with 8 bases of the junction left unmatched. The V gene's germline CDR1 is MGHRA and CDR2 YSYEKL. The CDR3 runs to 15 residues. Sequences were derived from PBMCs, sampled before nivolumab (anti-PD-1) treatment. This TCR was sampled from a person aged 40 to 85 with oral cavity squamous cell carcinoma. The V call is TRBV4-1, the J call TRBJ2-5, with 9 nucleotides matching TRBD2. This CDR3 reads CASSPSAGGWETQYF. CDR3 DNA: TGCGCCAGCAGCCCCTCGGCGGGGGGGTGGGAGACCCAGTACTTC.